This passage covers 11 T cell receptor beta chains from one sample sequenced in a study of CD8 T cells in Susac syndrome. Random hexamers were used to reverse transcribe an amount of roughly 0.45 to 1 ug RNA. TCRdb ran MiXCR on the immunoSEQ multiplex PCR reads and lists one entry per CDR3 protein. The profile shows some 190,000 distinct CDR3 sequences, around 93% of them singletons. The source material was CD4+ T cells from PBMCs. Source of these receptors: a human donor in good health.

The chain joins TRBV9 to TRBJ2-2, with D hard to call. Germline V CDR1 and CDR2: SGDLS, YYNGEE. This CDR3 region has 13 residues. Trimming took 3 bases from V and 6 from J, leaving 9 bases between them. CDR3 sequence (DNA): TGTGCCAGCAGCGGAAGGGTTCCCGGGGAGCTGTTTTTT. Translating it yields CASSGRVPGELFF.

The V gene is TRBV29-1, the J gene TRBJ1-2, with no clear D. The V and J ends lost 6 bases and 0 bases respectively, with 17 bases between them. CDR1 and CDR2 (germline): SQVTM, ANQGSEA. This CDR3 is built from 15 residues. CDR3 in amino acids: CSVILRHPSNYGYTF. DNA of the CDR3: TGCAGCGTAATCCTCCGACATCCCTCTAACTATGGCTACACCTTC.

The V call is TRBV5-1, the J call TRBJ2-2; 7 bases align to TRBD1. CDR3 size: 15 residues. V lost 3 bases and J lost 2; bases outside the gene matches: 4. Germline CDR1 is SGHRS and CDR2 is YFSETQ. The CDR3 DNA sequence: TGCGCCAGCAGCTATAACAGGGGCAACACCGGGGAGCTGTTTTTT. As protein: CASSYNRGNTGELFF.

The V call is TRBV20-1, the J call TRBJ2-5; possibly TRBD1 for D (6 bases). CDR1 is DFQATT, CDR2 SNEGSKA, per germline (reference sequence). V was trimmed by 8 bases and J by 2 bases, leaving 9 bases between them. This CDR3 contains 11 residues. CDR3 nucleotides: TGCAGTCAAAGGGGGCAAGAGACCCAGTACTTC. It yields the protein CSQRGQETQYF.

The V and J genes are TRBV14 and TRBJ1-3; weak D call: TRBD1 (5 bases). This CDR3 is built from 17 residues. Deletions cut 0 bases from V and 5 bases from J, with 17 bases between. Germline V gene data show CDR1 as SGHDN and CDR2 as FVKESK. This CDR3 reads CASSQDPRTTGRNTIYF. The CDR3 DNA reads as TGTGCCAGCAGCCAAGATCCAAGGACAACTGGCCGAAACACCATATATTTT.

V and J are TRBV29-1 and TRBJ1-3; D unclear. The V end lost 4 bases, the J end lost 1 base, and 5 bases lay between the germline ends. This CDR3 region has 12 residues. Germline CDR1 and CDR2: SQVTM and ANQGSEA. CDR3 amino acids: CSVVPSGNTIYF. DNA for the CDR3: TGCAGCGTTGTTCCGTCTGGAAACACCATATATTTT.

The chain links TRBV7-2 to TRBJ2-1; possibly TRBD1 for D (6 bases). The CDR3 sequence is 14 residues long. Between the trimmed V and J ends, which lost 0 bases and 6 bases, there was a span of 9 bases. Germline V lookup: CDR1 SGHTA, CDR2 FQGNSA. The CDR3 loop reads CASSLAGGFNEQFF. For the CDR3, the DNA is TGTGCCAGCAGCTTAGCAGGGGGATTCAATGAGCAGTTCTTC.

The chain uses TRBV10-3 and TRBJ1-2; D is unresolved. Trimming left V 0 bases short and J 2 bases short, with 4 bases between. The CDR3 is 13 residues long. The V gene's germline CDR1 is ENHRY and CDR2 SYGVKD. This chain's CDR3 is CAISESVNYGYTF. CDR3 coding DNA: TGTGCCATCAGTGAGTCAGTAAACTATGGCTACACCTTC.

J is TRBJ1-1 and V is TRBV6-2 or TRBV6-3; D is ambiguous. Germline V gene sequence: CDR1 MNHEY, CDR2 SVGEGT. V was cut by 4 bases and J by 0 bases, with 3 bases left in between. This CDR3 has 12 residues. CDR3 DNA: TGTGCCAGCAGTTCGATGAACACTGAAGCTTTCTTT. This codes for CASSSMNTEAFF.

The CDR3 loop reads CASSAGTGRPEAFF. In nucleotides, the CDR3 is TGTGCCAGCAGTGCAGGGACAGGGCGTCCTGAAGCTTTCTTT. This chain uses TRBV12-3 or TRBV12-4 with TRBJ1-1, with 9 nucleotides matching TRBD1. The CDR3 spans 14 residues. V was clipped by 5 bases and J by 6 bases; unmatched bases: 7.

This clonotype was recorded once. CDR3 residues: CASSLTGISSPYEQYV. CDR3 DNA sequence: TGTGCCAGCAGTTTGACAGGCATCTCCTCACCCTACGAGCAGTACGTC. The rearrangement joins TRBV28 to TRBJ2-7; a weak D match, TRBD1 (6 bases). This CDR3 region has 16 residues. From germline, CDR1 is MDHEN and CDR2 SYDVKM. With 3 bases removed from V and 2 bases from J, the gap between germline ends came to 17 bases.